These T cell receptor beta chains were read from a single sample in a study of beta chain features in type 1 diabetes. Repertoires were generated with immunoSEQ multiplex PCR, while TCRdb's copy carries only in-frame clones and drops some. The top ten hold approximately 7% of the sample, which has hundreds of thousands of clones, 14% seen once. The specimen was central memory CD4+ T cells from blood. Every receptor here comes from a man aged 25 to 45 in good health. Each CDR3 is given without its conserved first and last residue. The D gene is left open where the match is weak.

CDR3: ASSSLRQGVVSYT
V: TRBV7-2
J: TRBJ1-2
D: TRBD1

CDR3: ASSLDGANEKLF
V: TRBV7-9
J: TRBJ1-4
D: -

CDR3: ASSFRRADSPLH
V: TRBV27
J: TRBJ1-6
D: -

CDR3: ASSYRGEQF
V: TRBV18
J: TRBJ2-1
D: -

CDR3: ASSPRASGGVYQETQY
V: TRBV5-4
J: TRBJ2-5
D: TRBD2

CDR3: ASSLGGTGGARYGYT
V: TRBV7-2
J: TRBJ1-2
D: TRBD1

CDR3: ASSLEISGSTTSTDTQY
V: TRBV7-9
J: TRBJ2-3
D: TRBD2

CDR3: ASRPTLNYGYT
V: TRBV27
J: TRBJ1-2
D: -

CDR3: ASSLTYRGRTKNIQY
V: TRBV28
J: TRBJ2-4
D: TRBD1

CDR3: ASSLGAGGETQY
V: TRBV11-3
J: TRBJ2-5
D: -

CDR3: ASSEAGGSVTEAF
V: TRBV11-3
J: TRBJ1-1
D: -

CDR3: ASSPQTQDGAKNIQY
V: TRBV18
J: TRBJ2-4
D: -

CDR3: ASSKTANYGYT
V: TRBV2
J: TRBJ1-2
D: -

CDR3: ASSPSDRVSQPQH
V: TRBV18
J: TRBJ1-5
D: TRBD1

CDR3: ASSAGGLLETQY
V: TRBV2
J: TRBJ2-5
D: -

CDR3: ASSIERRETQY
V: TRBV2
J: TRBJ2-5
D: -

CDR3: ASSPEIPTGSGYT
V: TRBV14
J: TRBJ1-2
D: -

CDR3: ASSLLAPTAF
V: TRBV5-8
J: TRBJ1-1
D: -

CDR3: AIRETGTPSGGAYEQY
V: TRBV10-3
J: -
D: TRBD2

CDR3: ASRRRDSANNEQF
V: TRBV13
J: TRBJ2-1
D: TRBD1

CDR3: ASGRLQNSPLH
V: TRBV19
J: TRBJ1-6
D: -

CDR3: ASSGSLDRAVGNTIY
V: TRBV9
J: TRBJ1-3
D: TRBD1

CDR3: ASSKLGTSGSDTQY
V: TRBV4-2
J: TRBJ2-3
D: TRBD2

CDR3: ASSLLETSGAEQF
V: TRBV7-2
J: TRBJ2-1
D: TRBD2

CDR3: ATGQGASSGNTIY
V: TRBV6-1
J: TRBJ1-3
D: TRBD1

CDR3: ASSLLGSYGYT
V: TRBV6-6
J: TRBJ1-2
D: -

CDR3: ASSAELALTDTQY
V: TRBV19
J: TRBJ2-3
D: -

CDR3: ASSSQLAGRLNEKLF
V: TRBV7-8
J: TRBJ1-4
D: -

CDR3: ASKRAVGGLGELF
V: TRBV4-1
J: TRBJ2-2
D: -

CDR3: ASSSRDGYTDTQY
V: TRBV7-9
J: TRBJ2-3
D: -

CDR3: ASSQGAGERRGETQY
V: TRBV5-4
J: TRBJ2-5
D: TRBD2

CDR3: ASSRTGVDSGNTIY
V: TRBV5-1
J: TRBJ1-3
D: TRBD1

CDR3: ASNRGGGEKLF
V: TRBV7-9
J: TRBJ1-4
D: TRBD1

CDR3: ASSFGGVAF
V: TRBV7-2
J: TRBJ1-1
D: -

CDR3: SVEVSSGGSSTDTQY
V: TRBV29-1
J: TRBJ2-3
D: TRBD2

CDR3: ASSLAPGLGGYT
V: TRBV11-3
J: TRBJ1-2
D: -

CDR3: ASSYGAVNTEAF
V: TRBV6-5
J: TRBJ1-1
D: -

CDR3: ASSLQGNIQY
V: TRBV13
J: TRBJ2-4
D: -

CDR3: ASSSGALQETQY
V: TRBV5-4
J: TRBJ2-5
D: -

CDR3: ASSLEGLVLDTQY
V: TRBV5-4
J: TRBJ2-3
D: -

CDR3: ATLSGTSPTDTQY
V: TRBV15
J: TRBJ2-3
D: TRBD2

CDR3: ASSPGFQETQY
V: TRBV10-1
J: TRBJ2-5
D: -

CDR3: AWSSDSLQETQY
V: TRBV30
J: TRBJ2-5
D: -

CDR3: ASSLRGIGTEAF
V: TRBV7-2
J: TRBJ1-1
D: -

CDR3: ASSRQGDTEAF
V: TRBV27
J: TRBJ1-1
D: TRBD1

CDR3: ATADRVLGEQY
V: TRBV11-2
J: TRBJ2-7
D: TRBD1

CDR3: SVSQGGSNEQF
V: TRBV29-1
J: TRBJ2-1
D: -